These T cell receptor beta chains were read from a single sample in a study of T-cell memory formation after mild COVID-19. MiXCR was run by TCRdb on the 5' RACE reads, yielding one entry per CDR3 protein. This sample has approximately 410,000 distinct CDR3 sequences; 20% to 25% occur once, and the top ten carry about an eighth. Sequenced input: PBMCs or a T cell subset sorted from them (not recorded which). The source of these receptors is an adult woman who had mild COVID-19 (a few samples of this study predate the infection). Cell type and time point are not known. Each CDR3 is given with its conserved first and last residue. D genes are given only for firm matches. Part of the rows lack a size; the others show once, few, many or a class for expanded clones.

len	d_gene	abundance	j_gene	v_gene	CDR3nt	CDR3aa
18	TRBD2	NA	TRBJ2-1	TRBV6-6	TGTGCCAGCAGTTACTCCTTGGAGCGGGAGGCTGGTATTGATGAGCAGTTCTTC	CASSYSLEREAGIDEQFF
15	TRBD1	few	TRBJ1-2	TRBV9	TGTGCCAGTAGCGCCCCGGCAGGGGGGAGCGGGGGCTACACCTTC	CASSAPAGGSGGYTF
13	NA	few	TRBJ2-7	TRBV5-1	TGCGCCAGCAGCTGGGGGGAGAACTACGAGCAGTACTTC	CASSWGENYEQYF
16	TRBD1	few	TRBJ1-5	TRBV18	TGTGCCAGCTCACCAGAAACAGGGGAGATGGGTCAGCCCCAGCATTTT	CASSPETGEMGQPQHF
14	NA	few	TRBJ2-7	TRBV4-2	TGTGCCAGCAGCCAAGATCGGCTAGCCGATGTGCAGTACTTC	CASSQDRLADVQYF
15	NA	once	TRBJ2-6	TRBV24-1	TGTGCCACGGCTGAGGGGGGGCGTGGGGCCAACGTCCTGACTTTC	CATAEGGRGANVLTF
14	TRBD1	once	TRBJ1-5	TRBV29-1	TGCAGCGTAATCCCGGGACAGAACAATCAGCCCCAGCATTTT	CSVIPGQNNQPQHF
12	NA	NA	TRBJ2-3	TRBV29-1	TGCAGCGTTGACCTCGGCACAGATACGCAGTATTTT	CSVDLGTDTQYF
14	NA	few	TRBJ2-7	TRBV5-5	TGTGCCAGCAGCCCCATAGGGAGCTCCTACGAGCAGTACTTC	CASSPIGSSYEQYF
17	NA	NA	TRBJ1-1	TRBV20-1	TGCAGTGCTAGAGTCACCCGGGGGGGGAGGGTTGGCTCTGAAGCTTTCTTT	CSARVTRGGRVGSEAFF
14	TRBD1	NA	TRBJ1-2	TRBV18	TGTGCCAGCTCACCACCGGAGGGGGCAAATGGCTACACCTTC	CASSPPEGANGYTF
10	TRBD1	NA	TRBJ1-1	TRBV7-9	TGTGCCAGCAGCTTATCGGGGACAGTCTTT	CASSLSGTVF
12	NA	NA	TRBJ2-3	TRBV7-9	TGTGCCAGCAGCTTAAACCCAGATACGCAGTATTTT	CASSLNPDTQYF
14	NA	NA	TRBJ2-3	TRBV29-1	TGCAGCGTTGGCGACAGGAGAGGGACAGATACGCAGTATTTT	CSVGDRRGTDTQYF
14	TRBD1	NA	TRBJ2-1	TRBV6-5	TGTGCCAGCAGTACCCGACAGGGGTACAATGAGCAGTTCTTC	CASSTRQGYNEQFF
13	NA	few	TRBJ2-5	TRBV29-1	TGCAGCGTTGAATCCCGGGGGTTGGAGACCCAGTACTTC	CSVESRGLETQYF
13	NA	NA	TRBJ2-2	TRBV12-3/TRBV12-4	TGTGCCAGCAGTTTGTCCTGGACCGGGGAGCTGTTTTTT	CASSLSWTGELFF
15	TRBD1	few	TRBJ2-3	TRBV7-2	TGTGCCAGCAGCTTCGGGACAGGCGGCACAGATACGCAGTATTTT	CASSFGTGGTDTQYF
15	NA	few	TRBJ2-3	TRBV3-1	TGTGCCAGCAGCACGGACGCTTATCCGCCAGATACGCAGTATTTT	CASSTDAYPPDTQYF
16	TRBD1	few	TRBJ2-7	TRBV29-1	TGCAGCGGTGGAACGGGACAGGGTTTTTCAAAATCCGAGCAGTACTTC	CSGGTGQGFSKSEQYF
16	NA	NA	TRBJ2-1	TRBV11-3	TGTGCCAGCAGCTTAGGGCGGGGGCTCTCCTACAATGAGCAGTTCTTC	CASSLGRGLSYNEQFF
14	NA	few	TRBJ2-5	TRBV19	TGTGCCAGTAGTTCGCTTAGCATCCGGGAGACCCAGTACTTC	CASSSLSIRETQYF
14	NA	NA	TRBJ2-2	TRBV20-1	TGCAGCTTATCCGGGCTACGAACACCCGGGGAGCTGTTTTTT	CSLSGLRTPGELFF
13	NA	NA	TRBJ1-5	TRBV20-1	TGCAGTGCTAGACGGGATAGCAATCAGCCCCAGCATTTT	CSARRDSNQPQHF
17	TRBD2	NA	TRBJ2-6	TRBV18	TGTGCCAGCTCACCGGGCGGGGGTATCTCTGGGGCCAACGTCCTGACTTTC	CASSPGGGISGANVLTF
15	NA	few	TRBJ2-3	TRBV9	TGTGCCAGCAGCGTAGATGGTTTCCTCCCAGATACGCAGTATTTT	CASSVDGFLPDTQYF
13	TRBD1	NA	TRBJ1-2	TRBV7-9	TGTGCCAGCAGCTTTCAGGGGGAGTATGGCTACACCTTC	CASSFQGEYGYTF
13	NA	NA	TRBJ2-7	TRBV7-2	TGTGCCAGCAGTTCATCCTCCCTCTACGAGCAGTACTTC	CASSSSSLYEQYF
12	NA	few	TRBJ2-1	TRBV5-1	TGCGCCAGCAGCTTAGGACCCCCCGAGCAGTTCTTC	CASSLGPPEQFF
17	TRBD1	NA	TRBJ2-1	TRBV7-3	TGTGCCAGCAGCTTGTCTTACGGGGACAGCTCCTACAATGAGCAGTTCTTC	CASSLSYGDSSYNEQFF
12	NA	many	TRBJ2-2	TRBV12-3/TRBV12-4	TGTGCCAGCAGCTTCGGCACCGGGGAGCTGTTTTTT	CASSFGTGELFF
14	NA	NA	TRBJ2-3	TRBV7-3	TGTGCCAGCAGCCGCTCTGCAGTCCCAGATACGCAGTATTTT	CASSRSAVPDTQYF
13	NA	NA	TRBJ1-6	TRBV7-7	TGTGCTAGCAGCTTAGCGGCAGAAACACCCCTCCACTTT	CASSLAAETPLHF
16	TRBD1	NA	TRBJ2-2	TRBV4-1	TGCGCCAGCAGCACCCGAGGGACAGCGAACACCGGGGAGCTGTTTTTT	CASSTRGTANTGELFF
15	TRBD1	NA	TRBJ2-7	TRBV10-3	TGTGCCATCAGTGACGAGGTCAGGGGGTGGTACGAGCAGTACTTC	CAISDEVRGWYEQYF
14	NA	NA	TRBJ2-3	TRBV30	TGTGCCTGGAGTTTAGGACAGCCCACAGATACGCAGTATTTT	CAWSLGQPTDTQYF
16	TRBD1	few	TRBJ2-7	TRBV6-5	TGTGCCAGCAGTTACTCGAGGTACAGGGGGCCCTACGAGCAGTACTTC	CASSYSRYRGPYEQYF
12	NA	few	TRBJ2-7	TRBV7-9	TGTGCCAGCAGCTTGCCCCGTCACGAGCAGTACTTC	CASSLPRHEQYF
16	TRBD1	NA	TRBJ1-2	TRBV29-1	TGCAGCGTTGAGGGCCCGACAGGGGAGGTGGGCTATGGCTACACCTTC	CSVEGPTGEVGYGYTF
13	TRBD1	NA	TRBJ2-7	TRBV12-3/TRBV12-4	TGTGCCAGCAGTCCAGGGGGCTGGGACGAGCAGTACTTC	CASSPGGWDEQYF
16	TRBD2	many	TRBJ2-1	TRBV11-2	TGTGCCAGCAGCACCCGAGGAGCGGGGGGCTACAATGAGCAGTTCTTC	CASSTRGAGGYNEQFF
19	NA	NA	TRBJ2-6	TRBV21-1	TGTGCCAGCAGCAAATTGCCGAAGATTGGGGGCTCTGGGGCCAACGTCCTGACTTTC	CASSKLPKIGGSGANVLTF
14	NA	few	TRBJ2-1	TRBV5-1	TGCGCCAGCAGCTTGAGACTAACCTACAATGAGCAGTTCTTC	CASSLRLTYNEQFF
16	TRBD1	few	TRBJ1-2	TRBV24-1	TGTGCCACCAGTGATCCGGGACAGGGGGCGAACTATGGCTACACCTTC	CATSDPGQGANYGYTF